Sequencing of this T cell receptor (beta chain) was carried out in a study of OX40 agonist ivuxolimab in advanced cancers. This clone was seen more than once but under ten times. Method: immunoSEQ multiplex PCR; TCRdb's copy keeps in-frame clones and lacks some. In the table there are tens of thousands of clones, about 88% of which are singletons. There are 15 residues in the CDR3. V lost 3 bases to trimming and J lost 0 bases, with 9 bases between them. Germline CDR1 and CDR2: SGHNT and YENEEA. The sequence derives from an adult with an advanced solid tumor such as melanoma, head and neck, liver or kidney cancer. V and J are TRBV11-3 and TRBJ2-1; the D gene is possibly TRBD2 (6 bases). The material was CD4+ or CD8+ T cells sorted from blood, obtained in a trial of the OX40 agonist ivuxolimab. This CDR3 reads CASSLGLISYNEQFF. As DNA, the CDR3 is TGTGCCAGCAGCTTGGGACTGATCTCCTACAATGAGCAGTTCTTC. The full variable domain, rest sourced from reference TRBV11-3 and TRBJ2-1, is EAGVVQSPRYKIIEKKQPVAFWCNPISGHNTLYWYLQNLGQGPELLIRYENEEAVDDSQLPKDRFSAERLKGVDSTLKIQPAELGDSAVYLCASSLGLISYNEQFFGPGTRLTVL.